The rows below give T cell receptor beta chains drawn from one sample of a study of blood T cells in healthy people across ages. Each CDR3 protein is one row after TCRdb ran MiXCR on the 5' RACE reads. The sample lists over a million distinct CDR3 sequences; roughly 45% were seen once. The source material was blood. Source of these receptors: a woman younger than 30 in good health. Both conserved end residues are part of each CDR3. Each record gives: D gene, clone size, J gene, V gene, CDR3 protein, CDR3 DNA. The D gene is left open where the match is weak. The size entry is marked missing in some rows and otherwise reads once, few, many or a size class.

TRBD2,NA,TRBJ2-5,TRBV29-1,CSAQGLALNEQYF,TGCAGCGCCCAGGGACTAGCCCTCAATGAGCAGTACTTC
TRBD1,NA,TRBJ1-2,TRBV20-1,CSSRDRDLSGYTF,TGCAGTAGTCGGGACAGGGACTTAAGTGGCTACACCTTC
NA,NA,TRBJ2-5,TRBV6-1,CASSILKETQYF,TGTGCCAGCAGCATTTTGAAAGAGACCCAGTACTTC
NA,NA,TRBJ2-7,TRBV15,CATSTFSGAQAYEQYF,TGTGCCACCAGCACGTTTTCAGGGGCACAAGCCTACGAGCAGTACTTC
NA,NA,TRBJ2-7,TRBV20-1,CSARDHRGGEAQYF,TGCAGTGCTAGAGATCATCGAGGTGGGGAGGCCCAGTACTTC
NA,few,TRBJ2-3,TRBV24-1,CATSDAGQSTDTQYF,TGTGCCACCAGTGATGCGGGACAGTCCACAGATACGCAGTATTTT
TRBD2,few,TRBJ2-1,TRBV7-9,CASSLDHSGNYNEQFF,TGTGCCAGCAGCTTAGATCATAGCGGGAACTACAATGAGCAGTTCTTC
NA,NA,TRBJ1-2,TRBV14,CASSARGIDYGYTF,TGTGCCAGCAGCGCGCGGGGTATTGACTATGGCTACACCTTC
NA,NA,TRBJ2-7,TRBV20-1,CSARDSDYWAYEQYF,TGCAGTGCTAGAGATTCGGATTACTGGGCCTACGAGCAGTACTTC
NA,NA,TRBJ2-5,TRBV9,CASAPGATQETQYF,TGTGCCAGCGCCCCCGGGGCGACCCAAGAGACCCAGTACTTC
TRBD2,NA,TRBJ2-1,TRBV20-1,CSARDTSGGKDEQFF,TGCAGTGCTAGAGATACTAGCGGGGGGAAGGATGAGCAGTTCTTC
NA,few,TRBJ1-2,TRBV7-3,CASSFPGDHGYTF,TGTGCCAGCAGCTTCCCGGGGGATCATGGCTACACCTTC
TRBD1,NA,TRBJ1-1,TRBV29-1,CSVHRGRNTEAFF,TGCAGCGTCCACAGGGGTCGGAACACTGAAGCTTTCTTT
NA,NA,TRBJ2-1,TRBV10-3,CAISAEAWSSYNEQFF,TGTGCCATCAGTGCCGAAGCATGGAGCTCCTACAATGAGCAGTTCTTC
TRBD2,NA,TRBJ2-2,TRBV4-1,CASSPAGEDTGELFF,TGCGCCAGCAGCCCAGCGGGAGAGGACACCGGGGAGCTGTTTTTT
TRBD2,few,TRBJ2-1,TRBV24-1,CATSDPGLPDNEQFF,TGTGCCACCAGCGATCCGGGACTACCAGACAATGAGCAGTTCTTC
TRBD2,NA,TRBJ2-1,TRBV5-4,CASSPLLAGGPDEQFF,TGTGCCAGCAGCCCGCTTCTAGCGGGAGGGCCCGATGAGCAGTTCTTC